This is a list of T cell receptor beta chains from one sample in a study of T cells in Graves' hyperthyroidism and ophthalmopathy. TCRdb re-called the multiplex PCR reads with MiXCR, one entry per CDR3 protein. The sample lists approximately 590,000 distinct CDR3 sequences; about 43% were seen once. Sequenced material: peripheral blood or thyroid tissue (not recorded which). These receptors were collected from a woman aged 18-29 years with Graves' hyperthyroidism. The CDR3 runs from the conserved cysteine through the conserved F or W. D genes are given only for firm matches. Clone size is stated in some rows and not others, as once, few, many or a class when expanded.

j_gene,v_gene,abundance,d_gene,CDR3aa,CDR3nt
TRBJ2-7,TRBV25-1,-,TRBD1,CASSPGTVFYEQYF,TGTGCCAGCAGTCCAGGGACAGTGTTCTACGAGCAGTACTTC
TRBJ2-5,TRBV2,-,-,CATSSGLRGETQYF,TGTGCTACTAGCAGTGGTCTTCGGGGAGAGACCCAGTACTTC
TRBJ1-1,TRBV29-1,many,TRBD1,CSVKGAGEAFF,TGCAGCGTTAAGGGGGCTGGTGAAGCTTTCTTT
TRBJ1-6,TRBV29-1,-,-,CSGLGDSPLHF,TGCAGCGGACTTGGGGATTCACCCCTCCACTTT
TRBJ1-4,TRBV29-1,-,TRBD1,CSALQGDQTF,TGCAGCGCCTTACAGGGGGATCAGACGTTT
TRBJ1-1,TRBV7-6,-,TRBD1,CASSWRRDRSMNTEAFF,TGTGCCAGCAGCTGGCGTAGGGACAGGTCGATGAACACTGAAGCTTTCTTT
TRBJ1-1,TRBV7-8,many,TRBD1,CASSHGTGRSEAFF,TGTGCCAGCAGCCACGGGACAGGGAGGTCGGAAGCTTTCTTT
TRBJ1-1,TRBV7-9,-,-,CASSGRSGTEAFF,TGTGCCAGCAGCGGACGGAGCGGGACTGAAGCTTTCTTT
TRBJ2-2,TRBV7-9,-,-,CASSLPPRRGNTGELFF,TGTGCCAGCAGCCTCCCCCCTAGGAGGGGGAACACCGGGGAGCTGTTTTTT
TRBJ2-7,TRBV4-2,-,-,CASSQDRLLAYEQYF,TGTGCCAGCAGCCAAGATCGACTGCTAGCCTACGAGCAGTACTTC
TRBJ2-6,TRBV7-2,-,-,CASSQDSGANVLTF,TGTGCCAGCAGCCAAGATTCCGGGGCCAACGTCCTGACTTTC
TRBJ2-7,TRBV20-1,once,TRBD2,CSADSFAGGGYEQYF,TGCAGTGCCGACTCCTTTGCGGGAGGCGGCTACGAGCAGTACTTC
TRBJ2-7,TRBV14,-,-,CASSWEESYEQYF,TGTGCCAGCAGCTGGGAAGAATCCTACGAGCAGTACTTC
TRBJ1-4,TRBV20-1,-,-,CSARQGPKEKLFF,TGCAGTGCTAGGCAGGGGCCGAAGGAAAAACTGTTTTTT
TRBJ2-5,TRBV29-1,many,-,CSVGHSRETQYF,TGCAGCGTTGGACACTCCAGGGAGACCCAGTACTTC
TRBJ2-7,TRBV29-1,-,TRBD2,CSVGLAGAGEQYF,TGCAGCGTTGGACTAGCGGGAGCTGGCGAGCAGTACTTC
TRBJ1-5,TRBV24-1,-,-,CAPADSNQPQHF,TGTGCTCCGGCTGATAGCAATCAGCCCCAGCATTTT
TRBJ1-1,TRBV15,many,TRBD1,CATSKLIQGSEAFF,TGTGCCACCAGTAAGCTAATACAGGGGTCTGAAGCTTTCTTT
TRBJ1-6,TRBV7-3,-,-,CASSETGANSPLHF,TGTGCCAGCAGCGAGACGGGAGCCAATTCACCCCTCCACTTT
TRBJ2-7,TRBV11-1,few,TRBD1,CASSLYGTGAYEQYF,TGTGCCAGCAGCTTATATGGGACAGGGGCCTACGAGCAGTACTTC
TRBJ2-5,TRBV7-2,-,-,CASSLSPGQVETQYF,TGTGCCAGCTCTCTTTCTCCGGGCCAGGTGGAGACCCAGTACTTC
TRBJ2-7,TRBV9,few,TRBD2,CASSVGRGRANEQYF,TGTGCCAGCAGCGTAGGTCGCGGGAGGGCCAACGAGCAGTACTTC
TRBJ2-7,TRBV7-2,few,-,CASSLAHISGYEQYF,TGTGCCAGCAGCTTAGCGCACATTAGCGGCTACGAGCAGTACTTC
TRBJ1-1,TRBV29-1,-,TRBD1,CSVGHPLRDRGRGTEAFF,TGCAGCGTCGGTCACCCACTCCGGGACAGGGGGCGCGGCACTGAAGCTTTCTTT
TRBJ2-7,TRBV7-9,many,TRBD1,CASSGTGSSYEQYF,TGTGCCAGCAGCGGGACAGGGTCATCCTACGAGCAGTACTTC
TRBJ1-2,TRBV29-1,many,-,CSVEQSSATDYYGYTF,TGCAGCGTTGAACAAAGCAGCGCGACGGACTACTATGGCTACACCTTC
TRBJ1-1,TRBV7-3,few,-,CASTGIRRNTEAFF,TGTGCCAGCACCGGAATCAGGAGGAACACTGAAGCTTTCTTT
TRBJ1-2,TRBV29-1,many,-,CSVGRKIPGDYGYTF,TGCAGCGTTGGCCGGAAGATCCCCGGCGACTATGGCTACACCTTC
TRBJ1-5,TRBV7-3,-,-,CASSQDVENNQPQHF,TGCGCCAGCAGCCAAGATGTCGAGAACAATCAGCCCCAGCATTTT
TRBJ2-5,TRBV5-1,few,TRBD1,CASSLEQGKTQYF,TGCGCCAGCAGCTTGGAACAGGGGAAGACCCAGTACTTC
TRBJ1-5,TRBV20-1,few,-,CSADSGRQPQHF,TGCAGTGCGGACTCGGGGAGGCAGCCCCAGCATTTT
TRBJ1-2,TRBV2,once,TRBD1,CAGSEALGGTVGGYTF,TGTGCCGGCAGTGAAGCGCTTGGGGGGACAGTGGGTGGCTACACCTTC
TRBJ1-5,TRBV19,many,-,CASTSGQYNQPQHF,TGTGCCAGTACCTCGGGCCAGTACAATCAGCCCCAGCATTTT
TRBJ1-2,TRBV12-3/TRBV12-4,few,TRBD1,CASTVGQGYGYTF,TGTGCCAGCACCGTGGGACAGGGCTATGGCTACACCTTC
TRBJ1-1,TRBV7-2,-,-,CASSLDPRGLAFF,TGTGCCAGCAGCTTGGATCCCAGGGGCTTGGCTTTCTTT